A selection of T cell receptor beta chains follows, all from one sample in a study of patients and donors after allogeneic stem cell transplantation. TCRdb independently ran MiXCR on the RT-PCR reads; one entry per CDR3 protein. The repertoire holds hundreds of thousands of distinct CDR3 sequences, 16% seen once, with 7.2% in the top ten. Input material: blood, either unsorted or a sorted T cell fraction (not recorded which). The receptors derive from a human donor who was either an allogeneic HSCT recipient or a stem cell or donor lymphocyte infusion donor (not recorded which). It is not recorded whose cells these are; they may come from a transplant donor. Both conserved end residues are part of each CDR3. A D gene is named only where the DNA matches it firmly. Expanded clones are given a class, and other clones once, few, many or no size at all.

abundance,v_gene,d_gene,j_gene,CDR3aa,CDR3nt
-,TRBV11-2,TRBD2,TRBJ2-1,CASSASGRRDEQFF,TGTGCCAGCAGCGCGAGCGGGAGGCGGGATGAGCAGTTCTTC
few,TRBV4-1,-,TRBJ2-5,CASSQAQETQYF,TGCGCCAGCAGCCAAGCTCAAGAGACCCAGTACTTC
few,TRBV21-1,-,TRBJ2-7,CASSKEALF,TGTGCCAGCAGCAAAGAGGCCCTCTTC
-,TRBV16,-,TRBJ1-2,CASSQSDRNYGYTF,TGTGCCAGCAGCCAGTCGGACAGAAACTATGGCTACACCTTC
-,TRBV7-9,TRBD1,TRBJ2-7,CASSLDRDRDSLEQYF,TGTGCCAGCAGCTTAGACCGGGACAGGGATTCCCTCGAGCAGTACTTC
few,TRBV6-1,-,TRBJ1-6,CASSLLFRQEVVNSPLHF,TGTGCCAGCAGTCTCCTATTCCGACAGGAGGTAGTGAATTCACCCCTCCACTTT
-,TRBV7-2,-,TRBJ1-5,CASSWGVRQPQHF,TGTGCCAGCAGCTGGGGGGTCAGACAGCCCCAGCATTTT
-,TRBV5-1,-,TRBJ1-1,CASTYSGHLNTEAFF,TGCGCCAGCACCTATTCGGGACATCTGAACACTGAAGCTTTCTTT
-,TRBV9,-,TRBJ2-3,CASSVDSAITDTQYF,TGTGCCAGCAGCGTAGATTCGGCCATTACAGATACGCAGTATTTT
few,TRBV27,-,TRBJ2-7,CASRGGNNYEQYF,TGTGCCAGCAGAGGGGGAAATAACTACGAGCAGTACTTC
-,TRBV15,-,TRBJ2-7,CATSRRQDLSYEQYF,TGTGCCACCAGCAGACGACAGGACCTCTCCTACGAGCAGTACTTC
-,TRBV7-9,TRBD2,TRBJ2-2,CASSPSGGGRTGELFF,TGTGCCAGCAGCCCGAGCGGGGGGGGCCGTACCGGGGAGCTGTTTTTT
few,TRBV5-1,TRBD1,TRBJ2-3,CASSWEQGEATDTQYF,TGCGCCAGCAGCTGGGAACAGGGGGAAGCCACAGATACGCAGTATTTT
many,TRBV4-2,TRBD2,TRBJ2-1,CASSQDRSGGAHNEQFF,TGTGCCAGCAGCCAAGATAGGAGCGGGGGGGCCCACAATGAGCAGTTCTTC
-,TRBV4-3,-,TRBJ2-5,CASSQDGQGRETQYF,TGCGCCAGCAGCCAAGATGGTCAGGGGAGAGAGACCCAGTACTTC
few,TRBV12-3/TRBV12-4,TRBD1,TRBJ1-1,CASSSRDRGLYTEAFF,TGTGCCAGCAGTTCGAGGGACAGGGGGCTATATACTGAAGCTTTCTTT
few,TRBV4-3,TRBD1,TRBJ2-3,CASSQESGTGTSTDTQYF,TGCGCCAGCAGCCAAGAAAGCGGGACAGGGACCAGCACAGATACGCAGTATTTT
few,TRBV5-1,-,TRBJ2-5,CASSLSAGNTQYF,TGCGCCAGCAGCTTGTCAGCGGGCAATACCCAGTACTTC
-,TRBV5-6,-,TRBJ2-2,CASSLVLVDTGELFF,TGTGCCAGCAGCTTGGTACTAGTGGACACCGGGGAGCTGTTTTTT
-,TRBV18,-,TRBJ1-2,CASSPRDGEGYTF,TGTGCCAGCTCACCCCGGGACGGCGAGGGCTACACCTTC
-,TRBV7-2,TRBD2,TRBJ2-3,CASSYGLAGDTQYF,TGTGCCAGCAGCTACGGACTAGCAGGAGATACGCAGTATTTT